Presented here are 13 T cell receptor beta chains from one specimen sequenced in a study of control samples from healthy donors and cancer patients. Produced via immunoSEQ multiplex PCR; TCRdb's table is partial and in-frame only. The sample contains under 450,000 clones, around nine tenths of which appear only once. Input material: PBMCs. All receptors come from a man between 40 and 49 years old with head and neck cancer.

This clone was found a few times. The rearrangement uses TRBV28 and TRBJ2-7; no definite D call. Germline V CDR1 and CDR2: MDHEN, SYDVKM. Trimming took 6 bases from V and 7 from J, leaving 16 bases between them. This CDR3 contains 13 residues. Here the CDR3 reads CASSLARAGEQYF. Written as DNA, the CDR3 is TGTGCCAGCAGCCTGGCCCGGGCTGGGGAGCAGTACTTC.

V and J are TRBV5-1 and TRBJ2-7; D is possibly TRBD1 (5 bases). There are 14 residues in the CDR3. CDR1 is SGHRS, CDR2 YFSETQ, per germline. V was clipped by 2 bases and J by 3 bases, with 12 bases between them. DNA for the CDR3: TGCGCCAGCAGCTTTGCTCAAGGACACTACGAGCAGTACTTC. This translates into CASSFAQGHYEQYF.

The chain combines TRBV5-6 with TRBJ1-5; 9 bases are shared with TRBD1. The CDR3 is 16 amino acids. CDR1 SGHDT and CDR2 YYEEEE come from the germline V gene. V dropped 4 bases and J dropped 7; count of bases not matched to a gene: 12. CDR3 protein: CASSPGQGGRGQPQHF. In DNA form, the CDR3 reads TGTGCCAGCAGCCCGGGACAGGGTGGCAGGGGGCAGCCCCAGCATTTT.

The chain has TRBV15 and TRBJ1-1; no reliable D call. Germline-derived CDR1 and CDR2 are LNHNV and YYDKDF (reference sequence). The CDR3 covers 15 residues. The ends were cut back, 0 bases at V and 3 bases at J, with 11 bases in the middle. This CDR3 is CATSRDLARDTEAFF. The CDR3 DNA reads TGTGCCACCAGCAGAGACCTGGCGAGGGACACTGAAGCTTTCTTT.

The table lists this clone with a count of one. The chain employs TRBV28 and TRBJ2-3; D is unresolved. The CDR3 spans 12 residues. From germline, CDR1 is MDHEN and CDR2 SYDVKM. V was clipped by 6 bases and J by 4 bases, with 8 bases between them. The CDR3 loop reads CASSSQADTQYF. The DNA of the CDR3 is TGTGCCAGCAGCTCTCAGGCAGATACGCAGTATTTT.

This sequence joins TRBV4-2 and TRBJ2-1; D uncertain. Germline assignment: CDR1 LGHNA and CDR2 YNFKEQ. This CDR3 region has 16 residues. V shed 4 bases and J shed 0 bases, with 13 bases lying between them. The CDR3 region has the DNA TGTGCCAGCAGCCCCAGTTCGGTGAGCTCCTACAATGAGCAGTTCTTC. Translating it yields CASSPSSVSSYNEQFF.

CDR3 coding DNA: TGTGCCAGCTCACCAGGAAGGGTCGGGTCTGAAGCTTTCTTT. Translated: CASSPGRVGSEAFF. The genes are TRBV18 and TRBJ1-1; D not resolved. Germline V gives CDR1 KGHSH, CDR2 LQKENI. This CDR3 has 14 residues. V lost 2 bases and J 6 bases, leaving 13 bases between the germline ends.

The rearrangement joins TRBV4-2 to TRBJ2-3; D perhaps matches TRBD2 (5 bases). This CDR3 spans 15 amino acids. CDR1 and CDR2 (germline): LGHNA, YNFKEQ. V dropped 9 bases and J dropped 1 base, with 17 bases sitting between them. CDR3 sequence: CASSPRVGRTDTQYF. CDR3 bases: TGTGCCAGTTCTCCGCGGGTTGGACGCACAGATACGCAGTATTTT.

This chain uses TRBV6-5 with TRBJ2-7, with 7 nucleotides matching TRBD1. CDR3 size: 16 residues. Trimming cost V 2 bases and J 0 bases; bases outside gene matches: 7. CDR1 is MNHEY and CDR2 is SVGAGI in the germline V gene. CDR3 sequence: CASSYHRDSGSYEQYF. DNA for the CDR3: TGTGCCAGCAGTTACCACCGGGACAGTGGCTCCTACGAGCAGTACTTC.

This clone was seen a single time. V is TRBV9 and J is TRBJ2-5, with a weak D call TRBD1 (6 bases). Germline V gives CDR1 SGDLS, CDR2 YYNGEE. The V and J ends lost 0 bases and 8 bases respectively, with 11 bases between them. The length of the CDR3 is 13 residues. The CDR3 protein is CASSVEEGDTQYF. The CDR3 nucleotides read TGTGCCAGCAGCGTAGAAGAGGGGGACACCCAGTACTTC.

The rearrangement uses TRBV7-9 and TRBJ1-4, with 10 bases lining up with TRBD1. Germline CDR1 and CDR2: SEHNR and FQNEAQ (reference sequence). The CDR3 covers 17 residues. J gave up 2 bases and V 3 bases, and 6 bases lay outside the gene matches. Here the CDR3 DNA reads TGTGCCAGCAGCTTCGGGACAGGGGCTACTACTAATGAAAAACTGTTTTTT. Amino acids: CASSFGTGATTNEKLFF.

CDR3: CASSYSRGQNGYTF. In DNA form, the CDR3 reads TGTGCCAGCAGTTACAGCAGGGGGCAGAATGGCTACACCTTC. The V call is TRBV6-5, the J call TRBJ1-2, with TRBD1 matching over 8 bases. V was clipped by 2 bases and J by 6 bases; unmatched bases: 5. The CDR3 is made up of 14 amino acids. Germline CDR1 is MNHEY and CDR2 is SVGAGI.

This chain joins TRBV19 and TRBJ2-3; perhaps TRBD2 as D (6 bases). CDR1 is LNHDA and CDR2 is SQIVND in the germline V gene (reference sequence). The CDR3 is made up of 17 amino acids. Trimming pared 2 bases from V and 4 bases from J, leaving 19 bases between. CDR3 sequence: CASSIRSGVQSSDTQYF. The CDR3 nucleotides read TGTGCCAGTAGTATACGTTCGGGGGTTCAATCCTCAGATACGCAGTATTTT.